In its sample, the clone carrying this T cell receptor (beta chain) was seen many times. Only healthy Caucasians were enrolled as donors. Each CDR3 protein gets one entry after TCRdb re-called the 5' RACE reads with MiXCR. The table shows around 650,000 distinct CDR3 sequences, with under 8.5% occurring only once. The data stem from a study of identical twins. Per germline, CDR1 DFQATT and CDR2 SNEGSKA (reference sequence). The length of the CDR3 is 14 residues. Deletions cut 4 bases from V and 0 bases from J, with 10 bases between. The sample was also linked to a second study, of yellow fever vaccine responses in identical twins.

This sequence originates from a young woman in good health. The chain recombines TRBV20-1 with TRBJ1-3; D is ambiguous. Sequencing was done on a sample of PBMCs. Written as DNA, the CDR3 is TGCAGTGCTAAGACCGGTACCTCTGGAAACACCATATATTTT. Residues: CSAKTGTSGNTIYF.